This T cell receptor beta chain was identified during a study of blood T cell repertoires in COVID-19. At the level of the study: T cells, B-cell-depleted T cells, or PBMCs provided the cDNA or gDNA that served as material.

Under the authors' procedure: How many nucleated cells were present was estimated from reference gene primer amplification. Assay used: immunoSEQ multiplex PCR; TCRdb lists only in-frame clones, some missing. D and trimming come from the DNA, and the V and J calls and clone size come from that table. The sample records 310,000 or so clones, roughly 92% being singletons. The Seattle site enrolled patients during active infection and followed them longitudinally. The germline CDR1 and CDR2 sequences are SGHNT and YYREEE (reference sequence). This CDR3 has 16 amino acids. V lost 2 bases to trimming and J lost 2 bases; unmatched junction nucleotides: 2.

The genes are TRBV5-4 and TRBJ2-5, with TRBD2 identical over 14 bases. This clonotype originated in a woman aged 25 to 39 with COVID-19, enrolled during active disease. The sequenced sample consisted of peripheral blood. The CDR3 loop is CASSFRLAGGQETQYF. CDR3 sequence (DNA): TGTGCCAGCAGCTTCAGACTAGCGGGAGGGCAAGAGACCCAGTACTTC.